One and the same sample provided the 27 T cell receptor beta chains below, sequenced in a study of T cell changes during pregnancy in multiple sclerosis. TCRdb keeps only in-frame clones here, not all; method: immunoSEQ multiplex PCR. The sample yields fewer than 40,000 clones, roughly nine tenths seen once. Source: CD4+ T cells from peripheral blood mononuclear cells, taken in the second trimester of pregnancy. The receptors stem from a female donor in good health, enrolled as a control in a pregnancy study.

The chain recombines TRBV6-5 with TRBJ2-7; 7 nucleotides agree with TRBD1. Germline CDR1 and CDR2: MNHEY and SVGAGI. The CDR3 sequence is 16 residues long. V shed 0 bases and J 0 bases; nucleotides not matched to a gene: 5. The CDR3 nucleotides are TGTGCCAGCAGTTACTCTCCAGGGACAGCCTCCTACGAGCAGTACTTC. The encoded protein is CASSYSPGTASYEQYF.

This sequence joins TRBV11-2 and TRBJ2-5; 13 positions agree with TRBD2. V dropped 4 bases and J dropped 4; count of bases not matched to a gene: 12. This CDR3 spans 18 amino acids. CDR1 and CDR2 from the germline V gene are SGHAT and FQNNGV. For the CDR3, the DNA is TGTGCCAGCAGCTCCGAACTAGCGGGAGGGCGAGGGGGAGAGACCCAGTACTTC. Protein: CASSSELAGGRGGETQYF. Based on the CDR3 plus reference TRBV11-2 and TRBJ2-5, the full variable domain is EAGVAQSPRYKIIEKRQSVAFWCNPISGHATLYWYQQILGQGPKLLIQFQNNGVVDDSQLPKDRFSAERLKGVDSTLKIQPAKLEDSAVYLCASSSELAGGRGGETQYFGPGTRLLVL.

The chain is built from TRBV2 and TRBJ2-3, with 10 bases lining up with TRBD2. Germline CDR1 is SNHLY and CDR2 is FYNNEI. Unmatched junction bases numbered 8, after V lost 6 bases and J lost 2 bases. This CDR3 comprises 16 residues. Here the CDR3 DNA reads TGTGCCAGCAGGGTTAGCGGGGGGACTTTCACAGATACGCAGTATTTT. Translated: CASRVSGGTFTDTQYF.

CDR3 DNA: TGTGCCAGCAGCTGGGGACTAGCGGGAGGATCAGATACGCAGTATTTT. It translates to CASSWGLAGGSDTQYF. The gene calls are TRBV7-8 and TRBJ2-3; 15 nucleotides agree with TRBD2. V trimming: 4 bases; J trimming: 4 bases; junction bases outside the gene matches: 3. This CDR3 comprises 16 residues. Per germline, CDR1 SGHVS and CDR2 FQNEAQ.

V and J are TRBV20-1 and TRBJ1-2; D is uncertain. V lost 2 bases to trimming and J lost 4 bases, with 5 bases between them. The CDR3 consists of 11 residues. CDR1 DFQATT and CDR2 SNEGSKA come from the germline V gene (reference sequence). The CDR3 here is CSARLVYGYTF. The CDR3 DNA is TGCAGTGCTAGATTAGTCTATGGCTACACCTTC.

V usage is TRBV5-5 and J usage is TRBJ2-7; 8 nucleotides line up with TRBD1. This CDR3 comprises 15 residues. From germline, CDR1 is SGHKS and CDR2 YYEKEE (reference sequence). V trimming: 3 bases; J trimming: 7 bases; junction bases outside the gene matches: 12. The CDR3, as DNA: TGTGCCAGCAGCTCCCCTCTTCAGGGGGCGCGAGAGCAGTACTTC. Protein product: CASSSPLQGAREQYF.

This chain uses TRBV10-3 with TRBJ2-2, with 7 nucleotides matching TRBD1. This CDR3 spans 16 amino acids. The germline V gene encodes CDR1 ENHRY and CDR2 SYGVKD. Unmatched junction bases numbered 11, after V lost 7 bases and J lost 3 bases. The CDR3 reads CAINRVAGTDTGELFF. CDR3 in DNA: TGTGCCATCAATAGAGTTGCCGGGACAGACACCGGGGAGCTGTTTTTT.

The chain is built from TRBV10-3 and TRBJ1-5; 8 nucleotides align to TRBD1. CDR1 and CDR2 (germline): ENHRY, SYGVKD. V lost 10 bases to trimming and J lost 7 bases; unmatched junction nucleotides: 15. This CDR3 has 15 residues. The chain's CDR3 is CATRNDRGRGQPQHF. The CDR3 nucleotides are TGTGCCACCCGGAATGACAGGGGTCGAGGCCAGCCCCAGCATTTT.

This clone appeared once. The genes are TRBV18 and TRBJ2-1, with TRBD2 matching over 15 bases. This CDR3 has 16 residues. Germline CDR1 KGHSH, CDR2 LQKENI. The V gene end was trimmed by 8 bases and the J gene end by 4 bases; junction bases not matched to a gene: 6. The CDR3 loop is CASKRTSGGGYNEQFF. Here the CDR3 DNA reads TGTGCCAGCAAACGGACTAGCGGGGGGGGTTACAATGAGCAGTTCTTC.

CDR3 loop: CASSLSIAGPHEQFF. CDR3 coding DNA: TGTGCCAGCAGCTTGAGTATAGCGGGACCCCATGAGCAGTTCTTC. The rearrangement joins TRBV7-9 to TRBJ2-1; 8 nucleotides match TRBD2. The CDR3 is made up of 15 amino acids. The ends lost 3 bases at V and 8 bases at J; junction bases unmatched: 9. Germline CDR1 is SEHNR and CDR2 is FQNEAQ (reference sequence).

The CDR3 region is CSVDPPASGGADTQYF. DNA of the CDR3: TGCAGCGTTGATCCCCCTGCTAGCGGGGGTGCAGATACGCAGTATTTT. V is TRBV29-1 and J is TRBJ2-3; the match to TRBD2 covers 10 bases. Per the germline V gene, CDR1 is SQVTM and CDR2 is ANQGSEA. The CDR3 consists of 16 residues. J lost 4 bases, V lost 3 bases, and 10 bases had no gene match.

This clone was seen just once. The chain couples TRBV11-2 to TRBJ1-1, with a possible D match to TRBD1 (5 bases). V shed 0 bases and J shed 5 bases, with 13 bases lying between them. The CDR3 covers 15 residues. The germline gives CDR1 SGHAT, CDR2 FQNNGV. CDR3 sequence reads: CASSLDPGGWTEAFF. The CDR3 bases are TGTGCCAGCAGCTTAGATCCGGGGGGTTGGACTGAAGCTTTCTTT.

V is TRBV5-1 and J is TRBJ2-1; 11 bases are shared with TRBD2. The trim removed 0 bases at V and 9 bases at J, leaving 2 bases unmatched. CDR1 and CDR2 from the germline V gene are SGHRS and YFSETQ. The CDR3 sequence is 14 residues long. CDR3 amino acids: CASSLELAGVEQFF. CDR3 sequence (DNA): TGCGCCAGCAGCTTGGAACTAGCGGGAGTTGAGCAGTTCTTC.

V and J are TRBV11-2 and TRBJ2-1, with TRBD1 matching 8 bases. Germline V gene data show CDR1 as SGHAT and CDR2 as FQNNGV. The CDR3 is 14 residues long. J gave up 7 bases and V 7 bases, and 9 bases lay outside the gene matches. The CDR3 loop is CASTFGQGKNEQFF. The CDR3 nucleotides read TGTGCCAGCACCTTTGGACAGGGAAAAAATGAGCAGTTCTTC.

This clone has a handful of counts. The chain combines TRBV7-8 with TRBJ2-2; 11 bases agree with TRBD2. Germline loops: CDR1 SGHVS, CDR2 FQNEAQ. The J segment lost 7 bases and the V segment lost 1 base, leaving 8 bases of the junction unmatched. The CDR3 loop spans 17 amino acids. CDR3 nucleotides: TGTGCCAGCAGCTTAGGGATAGCGGGAGGGCGGTTCGGGGAGCTGTTTTTT. Its translation is CASSLGIAGGRFGELFF.

The J gene is TRBJ2-7, the V gene TRBV6-5, with a tentative D call TRBD2 (6 bases). From germline, CDR1 is MNHEY and CDR2 SVGAGI. V lost 5 bases, J lost 6 bases, and 14 bases lay in between. CDR3 length equals 13 residues. The CDR3 protein is CASSQLPGVEQYF. The DNA for the CDR3 is TGTGCCAGCAGTCAGCTTCCGGGGGTCGAGCAGTACTTC.

CDR3 in DNA: TGTGCCATCACTAGGGAAACAGGGGGTGGTTACAATGAGCAGTTCTTC. It specifies CAITRETGGGYNEQFF. The chain is built from TRBV10-3 and TRBJ2-1, with 8 bases that match TRBD1. Losses at the gene ends were 7 bases for V and 4 bases for J; bases not matched to a gene: 12. The length of the CDR3 is 16 residues. CDR1 ENHRY and CDR2 SYGVKD come from the germline V gene.

A remark on this clone: Additional DNA sequences in this sample encode the identical CDR3. The chain carries TRBV18 and TRBJ2-7; 8 bases map to TRBD1. In germline, CDR1 is KGHSH, CDR2 LQKENI. There are 14 residues in the CDR3. The V and J ends lost 2 bases and 3 bases, in that order; junction bases with no gene match: 3. The CDR3 protein is CASSPGTGGYEQYF. In DNA form, the CDR3 reads TGTGCCAGCTCACCAGGGACAGGAGGCTACGAGCAGTACTTC.

The genes are TRBV19 and TRBJ1-1; 7 bases are a match to TRBD1. CDR1 LNHDA and CDR2 SQIVND come from the germline V gene (reference sequence). After removal of 3 bases from V and 1 base from J, the junction contained 5 bases not matched to a gene. CDR3 length: 15 residues. The CDR3 loop is CASSMTWDRNTEAFF. The CDR3 coding sequence is TGTGCCAGTAGTATGACTTGGGACAGGAACACTGAAGCTTTCTTT.

The chain employs TRBV6-1 and TRBJ2-7; tentatively, D is TRBD2 (6 bases). The V end was cut by 6 bases, the J end by 5 bases, with 17 bases between. The CDR3 has 14 residues. Per the germline V gene, CDR1 is MNHNS and CDR2 is SASEGT. CDR3 nucleotides: TGTGCCAGCAGGTCGGGAGAGCTTCATAACGAGCAGTACTTC. It specifies CASRSGELHNEQYF.

This clone came up once. The V and J genes are TRBV27 and TRBJ2-7; 9 bases agree with TRBD1. The CDR3 is 16 residues long. Germline lookup yields CDR1 MNHEY and CDR2 SMNVEV (reference sequence). Trimming removed 6 bases from V and 6 bases from J; junction bases left unmatched: 15. The CDR3 DNA reads TGTGCCAGCAGCCCAACCCTCCGGGACAGGGTCCCCGAGCAGTACTTC. This translates into CASSPTLRDRVPEQYF.

A remark on this clone: The junction and the germline gene differ at one end; a read error may be behind it. The rearrangement uses TRBV7-7 and TRBJ2-1; tentatively, D is TRBD1 (5 bases). Germline CDR1 reads SSHAT; CDR2 reads FNYEAQ (reference sequence). The CDR3 extends over 15 amino acids. The CDR3 region is CASSPSRVSYNEQFF. The DNA of the CDR3 is TGTGCTAGCAGCCCAAGCAGGGTCTCCTACAATGAGCAGTTCTTC. The full variable domain, in which reference TRBV7-7 and TRBJ2-1 provide the parts outside the CDR3, is GAGVSQSPRYKVTKRGQDVTLRCDPISSHATLYWYQQALGQGPEFLTYFNYEAQPDKSGLPSDRFSAERPEGSISTLTIQRTEQRDSAMYRCASSPSRVSYNEQFFGPGTRLTVL.

This clone came up once. The chain has TRBV29-1 and TRBJ2-3; the D gene is possibly TRBD1 (5 bases). This CDR3 has 13 residues. Germline CDR1 reads SQVTM; CDR2 reads ANQGSEA. The V and J ends lost 6 bases and 5 bases respectively, with 15 bases between them. The CDR3 DNA sequence: TGCAGCGTAGAAAGGGGTTCGGGAGATACGCAGTATTTT. It is translated as CSVERGSGDTQYF.

The chain has TRBV5-6 and TRBJ2-2; 13 bases agree with TRBD2. Trimming cost V 1 base and J 6 bases; bases outside gene matches: 3. CDR1 is SGHDT and CDR2 is YYEEEE in the germline V gene. The CDR3 is made up of 16 amino acids. The CDR3 region has the DNA TGTGCCAGCAGCTTGAGACTAGCGGGAGGCCCCGGGGAGCTGTTTTTT. It yields the protein CASSLRLAGGPGELFF.

The rearrangement links TRBV2 to TRBJ1-5; D remains ambiguous. CDR3 length equals 13 residues. CDR1 and CDR2 from the germline V gene are SNHLY and FYNNEI. V was trimmed by 10 bases and J by 3 bases, leaving 13 bases between them. CDR3 loop: CATSGVDNQPQHF. CDR3 DNA sequence: TGTGCCACCAGCGGGGTTGACAATCAGCCCCAGCATTTT.

The chain links TRBV4-1 to TRBJ2-5; 9 positions agree with TRBD2. CDR1 is MGHRA and CDR2 is YSYEKL in the germline V gene. The CDR3 is 16 amino acids. V dropped 3 bases and J dropped 2; count of bases not matched to a gene: 7. CDR3 DNA: TGCGCCAGCAGCCAGAAGACTAGCGGTAAACAAGAGACCCAGTACTTC. Translating gives CASSQKTSGKQETQYF.

This rearrangement joins TRBV5-5 to TRBJ2-1, with a possible D match to TRBD2 (6 bases). V lost 3 bases, J lost 4 bases, and 17 bases lay in between. The CDR3 runs to 16 residues. Germline V gene lookup returns CDR1 SGHKS and CDR2 YYEKEE (reference sequence). The CDR3 sequence: CASSSQPGDLYNEQFF. CDR3 nucleotides: TGTGCCAGCAGCTCGCAACCGGGAGACCTATACAATGAGCAGTTCTTC.